These 2 T cell receptor beta chains share one sample of origin, sequenced in a study of early T cells in non-severe SARS-CoV-2 infection. MiXCR, run by TCRdb on the 5' RACE reads, gives a single entry per CDR3 protein. The sample holds about 90,000 distinct CDR3 sequences, approximately 12% seen once. The sample was whole blood, taken at baseline. These receptor sequences come from an adult who was a healthcare worker with PCR-confirmed SARS-CoV-2 infection or an uninfected control (not recorded which).

This clonotype was picked up a small number of times. J is TRBJ2-7 and V is TRBV28; D may be TRBD2 (6 bases). V was shortened by 5 bases and J by 7 bases, with 18 bases between the two germline ends. The CDR3 spans 14 residues. From germline, CDR1 is MDHEN and CDR2 SYDVKM. The CDR3 sequence is CASSLIGGVREQYF. CDR3 coding DNA: TGTGCCAGCAGTCTTATTGGAGGGGTCCGGGAGCAGTACTTC.

At least ten counts were recorded for this clonotype. The chain couples TRBV7-9 to TRBJ2-2; 8 positions agree with TRBD1. The ends lost 0 bases at V and 10 bases at J; junction bases unmatched: 7. This CDR3 has 15 residues. Germline assignment: CDR1 SEHNR and CDR2 FQNEAQ (reference sequence). In DNA form, the CDR3 reads TGTGCCAGCAGCTTAGCAACACCGGGACAGGAGGAGCTGTTTTTT. Translating gives CASSLATPGQEELFF.